This T cell receptor (beta chain) was identified during a study of T cell responses to AZD1222 COVID-19 vaccine. In the case of this clone: Its antigen remains unknown.

Overall study findings and caveats: Nearly half of spike-specific TCRs reportedly go after variant regions that carry no mutations. It should be noted that donors were predominantly white British and more often female, and clonal diversity was possibly underestimated. Spike was spanned by vaccine-associated CD4 TCRs, which were dominant at 160-218 and 743-854. Just five or six AZD1222 recipients tested seropositive at baseline.

Sequencing used immunoSEQ multiplex PCR; TCRdb keeps in-frame clones, though not all of them. Of 100,000 to 150,000 clones detected, 80% to 90% appear once; the ten largest clones hold 20% to 25%. CDR3 size: 13 residues. The V end was cut by 4 bases, the J end by 5 bases, with 12 bases between. CDR1 SGHRS and CDR2 YFSETQ come from the germline V gene. V and J are TRBV5-1 and TRBJ2-5, with D hard to call. The sequencing used peripheral blood, collected on day 0 of AZD1222 vaccination. This TCR derives from an adult in good health. The CDR3 sequence is CASSLHQVETQYF. The CDR3 DNA reads as TGCGCCAGCAGCCTCCATCAGGTTGAGACCCAGTACTTC. Filled out from reference TRBV5-1 and TRBJ2-5, the complete variable domain reads KAGVTQTPRYLIKTRGQQVTLSCSPISGHRSVSWYQQTPGQGLQFLFEYFSETQRNKGNFPGRFSGRQFSNSRSEMNVSTLELGDSALYLCASSLHQVETQYFGPGTRLLVL.